These 8 T cell receptor beta chains were all obtained from the same sample, sequenced in a study of neurological immune-mediated disorders. TCRdb ran MiXCR on the 5' RACE reads and lists one entry per CDR3 protein. The sample lists some 22,000 distinct CDR3 sequences; approximately 15% were seen once. The sample taken for sequencing was CD8+ T cells from blood. The receptor set was obtained from a woman between 18 and 30 years old with multiple sclerosis.

This clonotype is medium-sized (0.01 to 0.1%). This rearrangement joins TRBV15 to TRBJ1-5; D gene unclear. The CDR3 spans 12 residues. V was trimmed by 5 bases and J by 4 bases, leaving 6 bases between them. Germline loops: CDR1 LNHNV, CDR2 YYDKDF (reference sequence). As DNA, the CDR3 is TGTGCCACCAGCGAGTCTAATCAGCCCCAGCATTTT. It translates to CATSESNQPQHF.

This clonotype counts as medium-sized. The V and J genes are TRBV9 and TRBJ2-1; 10 bases agree with TRBD2. CDR1 SGDLS and CDR2 YYNGEE come from the germline V gene. Trimming took 3 bases from V and 7 from J; bases not matched to a gene: 4. The CDR3 runs to 14 residues. In nucleotides, the CDR3 is TGTGCCAGCAGCGAGACTAGCGGGTTGAATGAGCAGTTCTTC. This codes for CASSETSGLNEQFF.

This clonotype was recorded at least ten times. The CDR3 reads CASSLGGHYEQYV. The CDR3 coding sequence is TGTGCCAGCAGCTTAGGTGGGCACTACGAGCAGTACGTC. The genes are TRBV7-9 and TRBJ2-7, with D hard to call. The germline V gene has CDR1 SEHNR and CDR2 FQNEAQ (reference sequence). V was clipped by 1 base and J by 3 bases, with 7 bases between them. The CDR3 has 13 residues.

This clonotype was recorded at least ten times. The chain combines TRBV20-1 with TRBJ1-2, with 7 bases fitting TRBD1. The CDR3 totals 15 residues. V dropped 0 bases and J dropped 4; count of bases not matched to a gene: 8. Germline V gene data show CDR1 as DFQATT and CDR2 as SNEGSKA (reference sequence). CDR3 DNA sequence: TGCAGTGCTAGAGATCTCACAGGGGAGAGCTATGGCTACACCTTC. Translated: CSARDLTGESYGYTF.

The sample holds many counts of this clonotype. The chain uses TRBV28 and TRBJ2-2, with TRBD2 matching over 8 bases. Looked up from germline, CDR1 is MDHEN and CDR2 is SYDVKM. The CDR3 contains 16 residues. After removal of 7 bases from V and 10 bases from J, the junction contained 17 bases not matched to a gene. CDR3 region: CASTGGDRTAGEELFF. The CDR3 region has the DNA TGTGCCAGCACCGGGGGGGACCGGACTGCCGGGGAGGAGCTGTTTTTT.

This clonotype came up once. The CDR3 loop reads CASSLGGSGANVLTF. The CDR3 region has the DNA TGTGCCAGCAGTCTTGGGGGTTCTGGGGCCAACGTCCTGACTTTC. The chain has TRBV6-6 and TRBJ2-6; possibly TRBD1 or TRBD2 for D (5 bases each). The V end was cut by 5 bases, the J end by 1 base, with 9 bases between. Germline V CDR1 and CDR2: MNHNY, SVGAGI (reference sequence). CDR3 length: 15 amino acids.

This clonotype has a count of ten or more. This rearrangement joins TRBV5-1 to TRBJ1-1, with 10 bases aligning to TRBD1. V dropped 2 bases and J dropped 3; count of bases not matched to a gene: 7. CDR1 is SGHRS, CDR2 YFSETQ, per germline. The CDR3 extends over 16 amino acids. CDR3 in amino acids: CASSFADRGFDTEAFF. The DNA for the CDR3 is TGCGCCAGCAGCTTTGCGGACAGGGGGTTTGACACTGAAGCTTTCTTT. Variable domain in full (rest from reference TRBV5-1 and TRBJ1-1): KAGVTQTPRYLIKTRGQQVTLSCSPISGHRSVSWYQQTPGQGLQFLFEYFSETQRNKGNFPGRFSGRQFSNSRSEMNVSTLELGDSALYLCASSFADRGFDTEAFFGQGTRLTVV.

This clonotype occurred many times. The V gene is TRBV12-3 or TRBV12-4, the J gene TRBJ2-3; no definite D call. The CDR3 is made up of 15 amino acids. Trimming cost V 1 base and J 1 base, with 9 bases left between them. The CDR3 coding sequence is TGTGCCAGCAGTTTAGGCCCCCTAGGCACAGATACGCAGTATTTT. Protein sequence: CASSLGPLGTDTQYF.